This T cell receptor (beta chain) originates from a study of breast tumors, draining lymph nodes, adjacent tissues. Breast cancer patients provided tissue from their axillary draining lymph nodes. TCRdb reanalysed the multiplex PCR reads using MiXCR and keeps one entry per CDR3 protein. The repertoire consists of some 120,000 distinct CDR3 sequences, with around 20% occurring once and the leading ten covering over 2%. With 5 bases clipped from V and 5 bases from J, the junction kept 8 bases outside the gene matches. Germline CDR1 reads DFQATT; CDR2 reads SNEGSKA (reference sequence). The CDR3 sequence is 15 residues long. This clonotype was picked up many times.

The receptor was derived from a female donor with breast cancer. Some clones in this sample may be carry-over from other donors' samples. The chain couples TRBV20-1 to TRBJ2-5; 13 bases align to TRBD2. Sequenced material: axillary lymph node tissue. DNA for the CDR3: TGCAGTGCTTTACAACTAGCGGGAGGGTCGGAGACCCAGTACTTC. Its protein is CSALQLAGGSETQYF.